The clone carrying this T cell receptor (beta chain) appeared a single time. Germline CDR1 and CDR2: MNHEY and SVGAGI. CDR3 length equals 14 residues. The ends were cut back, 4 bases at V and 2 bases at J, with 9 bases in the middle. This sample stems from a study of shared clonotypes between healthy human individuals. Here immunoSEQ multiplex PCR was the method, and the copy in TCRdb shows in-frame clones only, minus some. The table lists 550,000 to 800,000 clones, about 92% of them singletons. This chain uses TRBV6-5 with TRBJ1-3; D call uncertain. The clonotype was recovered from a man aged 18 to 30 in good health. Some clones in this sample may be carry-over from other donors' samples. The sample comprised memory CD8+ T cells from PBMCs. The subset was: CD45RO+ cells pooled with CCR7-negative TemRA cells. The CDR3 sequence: CASSSSGPGNTIYF. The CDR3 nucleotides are TGTGCCAGCAGTTCCAGTGGGCCTGGAAACACCATATATTTT.